This entry lists 29 T cell receptor beta chains sequenced from one sample in a study of read filtering for tumor transcriptome and immune sequencing. From 300 to 450 ng of RNA, a library with molecular barcoded alpha/delta and beta/gamma adaptors was made. MiXCR was run by TCRdb on the reads, yielding one entry per CDR3 protein. Of 50,000 or so distinct CDR3 sequences in the sample, roughly a fifth were seen once. Sequencing was done on a sample of a population of CD138-negative cells sorted from bone marrow. Source of these receptors: a donor at least 40 years old with multiple myeloma.

This clonotype was recorded many times. The V and J genes are TRBV20-1 and TRBJ1-1; D gene uncertain. CDR1 and CDR2 (germline): DFQATT, SNEGSKA (reference sequence). The V end lost 5 bases, the J end lost 4 bases, and 11 bases lay between the germline ends. The CDR3 runs to 12 residues. The CDR3: CSAQSSGTEAFF. Here the CDR3 DNA reads TGCAGTGCTCAGTCTTCGGGCACTGAAGCTTTCTTT.

This clonotype was observed at least ten times. The rearrangement joins TRBV20-1 to TRBJ2-7; maybe TRBD1 (5 bases). With 5 bases removed from V and 4 bases from J, the gap between germline ends came to 12 bases. This CDR3 comprises 12 residues. Germline V gene lookup returns CDR1 DFQATT and CDR2 SNEGSKA (reference sequence). The CDR3 reads CSAPTDSYEQYF. The CDR3 coding sequence is TGCAGTGCTCCTACCGACAGTTACGAGCAGTACTTC.

Details on this clonotype: With a much larger clone just one base away, this may be a read error. The chain has TRBV20-1 and TRBJ2-3, with a weak D call TRBD1 (6 bases). Germline-derived CDR1 and CDR2 are DFQATT and SNEGSKA (reference sequence). Trimming removed 1 base from V and 4 bases from J, with 21 bases in between. This CDR3 contains 17 residues. CDR3 bases: TGCAGTGCTAGAGGGGGGCTAACGGGTGGATTCGCAGATACGCAGTATTTT. Translation: CSARGGLTGGFADTQYF.

This clonotype appeared many times. V gene TRBV5-1 combines with J gene TRBJ2-3; 7 bases agree with TRBD1. In germline, CDR1 is SGHRS, CDR2 YFSETQ. The CDR3 loop spans 15 amino acids. Trimming took 0 bases from V and 0 from J; bases not matched to a gene: 1. DNA for the CDR3: TGCGCCAGCAGCTTGGAGGGGGCGAGCACAGATACGCAGTATTTT. This codes for CASSLEGASTDTQYF. Variable domain in full (rest from reference TRBV5-1 and TRBJ2-3): KAGVTQTPRYLIKTRGQQVTLSCSPISGHRSVSWYQQTPGQGLQFLFEYFSETQRNKGNFPGRFSGRQFSNSRSEMNVSTLELGDSALYLCASSLEGASTDTQYFGPGTRLTVL.

The table lists this clonotype with a few counts. This chain connects TRBV28 to TRBJ1-1; no definite D call. The CDR3 extends over 14 amino acids. Trimming took off 2 bases at V and 7 bases at J, with 14 bases between the two ends. The germline V gene encodes CDR1 MDHEN and CDR2 SYDVKM. As DNA, the CDR3 is TGTGCCAGCAGTTTAAGTCCCAGGATGGGTGAAGCTTTCTTT. The encoded protein is CASSLSPRMGEAFF.

This clonotype was seen just once. A read error is likely, as this CDR3 ends without the conserved phenylalanine or tryptophan. The chain uses TRBV30 and TRBJ1-1; D remains unclear. CDR3 length: 14 residues. Germline V gene sequence: CDR1 GTSNPN, CDR2 SVGIG (reference sequence). The germline V and J ends were trimmed by 4 bases and 1 base, with 13 bases remaining between them. For the CDR3, the DNA is TGTGCCTGGAAAAGGTGGGGTCGGAACACTGAAGCTTTCTCT. Translated, it gives CAWKRWGRNTEAFS.

This clonotype was counted many times. The rearrangement uses TRBV7-2 and TRBJ2-3; D may be TRBD1 or TRBD2 (6 bases each). Between the trimmed V and J ends, which lost 6 bases and 4 bases, there was a span of 20 bases. Per the germline V gene, CDR1 is SGHTA and CDR2 is FQGNSA. The CDR3 is made up of 16 amino acids. The DNA of the CDR3 is TGTGCCAGCAGAAAGAGTGGGGGGTCAGGGGCAGATACGCAGTATTTT. It codes for CASRKSGGSGADTQYF.

This clonotype was detected a few times. This rearrangement joins TRBV25-1 to TRBJ1-1; D is undetermined. This CDR3 is built from 13 residues. Germline CDR1 and CDR2: MGHDK and SYGVNS. V was cut by 5 bases and J by 0 bases, with 7 bases left in between. The CDR3 protein is CASSNTLNTEAFF. The CDR3 DNA follows: TGTGCCAGCAGTAACACCCTGAACACTGAAGCTTTCTTT.

This sequence joins TRBV9 and TRBJ1-4; D possibly corresponds to TRBD1 (5 bases). This CDR3 is 14 amino acids long. V lost 4 bases, J lost 7 bases, and 14 bases lay in between. The V gene's germline CDR1 is SGDLS and CDR2 YYNGEE. In nucleotides, the CDR3 is TGTGCCAGCAGCTCAGGGATAGGGAGTGAAAAACTGTTTTTT. Translating it yields CASSSGIGSEKLFF.

This clonotype was seen repeatedly, ten times or more. V usage is TRBV30 and J usage is TRBJ1-1; D may be TRBD1 (5 bases). CDR1 is GTSNPN and CDR2 is SVGIG in the germline V gene (reference sequence). The ends were cut back, 0 bases at V and 6 bases at J, with 14 bases in the middle. The CDR3 is 14 amino acids. CDR3 amino acids: CAWSVGHFLAEAFF. The CDR3 bases are TGTGCCTGGAGTGTAGGACACTTCCTGGCTGAAGCTTTCTTT.

This clonotype was found many times. This chain connects TRBV30 to TRBJ2-1, with D perhaps matching TRBD2 (6 bases). The V end was cut by 0 bases, the J end by 0 bases, with 6 bases between. CDR1 is GTSNPN, CDR2 SVGIG, per germline (reference sequence). The CDR3 is 14 residues long. The CDR3 is CAWSVGGSYNEQFF. The CDR3 nucleotides read TGTGCCTGGAGTGTGGGGGGCTCCTACAATGAGCAGTTCTTC.

Points on this clonotype: Possible read error: a much larger clone is one base away. The final CDR3 position lacks the conserved phenylalanine or tryptophan, pointing to a likely read error. This chain connects TRBV7-9 to TRBJ1-1; no clear D gene. There are 12 residues in the CDR3. Germline V lookup: CDR1 SEHNR, CDR2 FQNEAQ (reference sequence). The CDR3 region has the DNA TGTGGCAGCAGCCCCCGGAACACTGAAGCTTTCCTT. Protein: CGSSPRNTEAFL.

This clonotype has a count of ten or more. The chain has TRBV7-3 and TRBJ2-2, with D possibly being TRBD1 (5 bases). Germline CDR1 SGHTA, CDR2 FQGTGA. Trimming stripped 2 bases from V and 3 bases from J, with 10 bases between. The CDR3 contains 15 residues. CDR3 loop: CASSLRQGYTGELFF. The CDR3 coding sequence is TGTGCCAGCAGCTTACGTCAGGGTTACACCGGGGAGCTGTTTTTT.

This clonotype was found many times. The V call is TRBV20-1, the J call TRBJ2-7; 10 positions agree with TRBD2. V shed 4 bases and J 9 bases; nucleotides not matched to a gene: 9. Germline V lookup: CDR1 DFQATT, CDR2 SNEGSKA (reference sequence). The CDR3 spans 13 residues. The CDR3 region has the DNA TGCAGTGCTAAGCGGGAGGGGAGTATCGGGCAGTACTTC. Amino acid sequence: CSAKREGSIGQYF.

Notes on this clonotype: A much larger clone differs from this one at a single base, so this may be a read error. CDR3 nucleotides: TGTGCCAGCTTCGGGGGCAGATCCTACTTC. Translated: CASFGGRSYF. The chain joins TRBV2 to TRBJ2-7; D could derive from TRBD1 or TRBD2 (6 bases each). The CDR3 has 10 amino acids. In germline, CDR1 is SNHLY, CDR2 FYNNEI. V lost 8 bases and J 13 bases, leaving 15 bases between the germline ends.

Many counts were recorded for this clonotype. The chain has TRBV7-9 and TRBJ2-6, with TRBD1 matching over 9 bases. Per germline, CDR1 SEHNR and CDR2 FQNEAQ (reference sequence). The CDR3 is 16 amino acids. Trimming removed 5 bases from V and 2 bases from J; junction bases left unmatched: 4. CDR3 residues: CASSVTGGAGANVLTF. The CDR3, as DNA: TGTGCCAGCAGCGTAACAGGGGGCGCTGGGGCCAACGTCCTGACTTTC. Full variable domain (outside the CDR3, taken from reference TRBV7-9 and TRBJ2-6): DTGVSQNPRHKITKRGQNVTFRCDPISEHNRLYWYRQTLGQGPEFLTYFQNEAQLEKSRLLSDRFSAERPKGSFSTLEIQRTEQGDSAMYLCASSVTGGAGANVLTFGAGSRLTVL.

As concerns this clonotype: A clone one base away is much larger, so this may be a read error. The chain recombines TRBV12-3 or TRBV12-4 with TRBJ2-7, with TRBD2 as a possible D gene (6 bases). The CDR3 consists of 11 residues. Trimming removed 3 bases at V and 7 bases at J, with 7 bases between. The CDR3 bases are TGTGCCAGCAGTTTTGGGGGGGAGCAGTACTTC. Amino acids: CASSFGGEQYF.

This clonotype was seen at least ten times. J is TRBJ2-7 and V is TRBV4-2; D ambiguous. Germline CDR1 LGHNA, CDR2 YNFKEQ. The germline V and J ends were trimmed by 0 bases and 0 bases, with 12 bases remaining between them. The CDR3 covers 16 residues. The CDR3 protein is CASSQDETVDSYEQYF. The CDR3 DNA is TGTGCCAGCAGCCAAGATGAGACGGTAGACTCCTACGAGCAGTACTTC.

This clonotype was detected many times. The chain couples TRBV19 to TRBJ2-1, with 11 bases aligning to TRBD2. V was pared by 9 bases and J by 6 bases, with 13 bases of the junction left unmatched. CDR3 length: 16 residues. Germline lookup yields CDR1 LNHDA and CDR2 SQIVND (reference sequence). CDR3 sequence: CASAQLLAGVGNEQFF. The CDR3 DNA reads as TGTGCCAGCGCCCAACTACTAGCGGGAGTTGGCAATGAGCAGTTCTTC.

Turning to this clonotype: A much larger clone sits a single nucleotide away, making a read error possible. CDR3 bases: TGTGCCAGCAGTCAGCGTCCGGGGGAGCGGTACTTC. Translating it yields CASSQRPGERYF. V and J are TRBV12-3 or TRBV12-4 and TRBJ2-7; D might be TRBD2 (6 bases). The CDR3 consists of 12 residues.

To note about this clonotype: This could be a read error, since a much larger clone is one nucleotide away. The conserved phenylalanine or tryptophan is not found at the CDR3 terminus, so this likely reflects a read error. The rearrangement joins TRBV19 to TRBJ1-5; 8 bases are shared with TRBD1. V was clipped by 6 bases and J by 4 bases; unmatched bases: 5. CDR3 size: 14 residues. Germline V lookup: CDR1 LNHDA, CDR2 SQIVND (reference sequence). CDR3: CASRRTGTNQPQHL. The CDR3 bases are TGTGCCAGTAGGCGGACAGGGACAAATCAGCCCCAGCATCTT.

This clonotype was seen many times. The V and J genes are TRBV7-2 and TRBJ1-1, with a tentative D call TRBD1 (6 bases). The CDR3 extends over 13 amino acids. Trimming stripped 6 bases from V and 6 bases from J, with 14 bases between. Germline CDR1 is SGHTA and CDR2 is FQGNSA. Here the CDR3 reads CASRGGARAEAFF. CDR3 DNA: TGTGCCAGCAGGGGGGGGGCCCGGGCTGAAGCTTTCTTT.

This clonotype appeared many times. V usage is TRBV29-1 and J usage is TRBJ1-1; 7 positions agree with TRBD1. The CDR3 extends over 14 amino acids. V lost 3 bases, J lost 4 bases, and 8 bases stayed unmatched. Germline values: CDR1 SQVTM, CDR2 ANQGSEA. As DNA, the CDR3 is TGCAGCGTTGACCGGGACAGCCGGGGCACTGAAGCTTTCTTT. It specifies CSVDRDSRGTEAFF.

Turning to this clonotype: At one of its ends the junction is not consistent with the germline gene, which may arise from a read error. The chain joins TRBV20-1 to TRBJ2-7, with a tentative D call TRBD1 (5 bases). Per the germline V gene, CDR1 is DFQATT and CDR2 is SNEGSKA (reference sequence). The CDR3 has 12 residues. In nucleotides, the CDR3 is TGCAGTGCTAGAGGAAAGGGGTACGGGCAGTACTTC. Protein sequence: CSARGKGYGQYF.

On this clonotype itself: A read error is possible here, since a much larger clone lies one base away. This chain links TRBV7-9 with TRBJ2-2; D gene ambiguous. The germline gives CDR1 SEHNR, CDR2 FQNEAQ (reference sequence). CDR3 length: 16 amino acids. V lost 4 bases and J 5 bases, leaving 17 bases between the germline ends. The DNA of the CDR3 is TGTGCCAGCAGCTCCAGTTCCGGGCCCTCTACCGGGGAGCTGTTTTTT. Protein: CASSSSSGPSTGELFF.

V and J are TRBV5-6 and TRBJ2-7; D remains ambiguous. The length of the CDR3 is 12 residues. Trimming took 0 bases from V and 3 from J, leaving 4 bases between them. The germline gives CDR1 SGHDT, CDR2 YYEEEE. CDR3 DNA sequence: TGTGCCAGCAGCTTGGGCGGCTACGAGCAGTACTTC. Translated: CASSLGGYEQYF.

This clonotype occurred a few times. A much larger clone lies one base from this, so it may be a read error. It is likely a read error, because the conserved phenylalanine at the end of the CDR3 is missing. V and J are TRBV7-7 and TRBJ1-4, with no clear D. CDR1 is SSHAT, CDR2 FNYEAQ, per germline (reference sequence). The CDR3 spans 13 residues. CDR3 DNA: TGTGCTAGCAGCCCAAGGACTAATGAAAAACTGTTTTCT. As protein: CASSPRTNEKLFS.

The sample holds many counts of this clonotype. V usage is TRBV5-6 and J usage is TRBJ2-1, with 8 bases that match TRBD1. Germline V gene lookup returns CDR1 SGHDT and CDR2 YYEEEE. V trimming: 4 bases; J trimming: 8 bases; junction bases outside the gene matches: 11. The CDR3 covers 15 residues. CDR3 sequence (DNA): TGTGCCAGCAGCCTCCAGGGACAGGCAATTTATGAGCAGTTCTTC. Translated: CASSLQGQAIYEQFF. Looking up the rest from reference TRBV5-6 and TRBJ2-1 gives the full variable domain: DAGVTQSPTHLIKTRGQQVTLRCSPKSGHDTVSWYQQALGQGPQFIFQYYEEEERQRGNFPDRFSGHQFPNYSSELNVNALLLGDSALYLCASSLQGQAIYEQFFGPGTRLTVL.

This clonotype appeared a few times. The rearrangement joins TRBV5-1 to TRBJ2-1; 10 positions match TRBD2. The CDR3 runs to 14 residues. V shed 3 bases and J 9 bases; nucleotides not matched to a gene: 6. Per the germline V gene, CDR1 is SGHRS and CDR2 is YFSETQ. CDR3 bases: TGCGCCAGCAGCTGGGGGAGCGGGAGGGCTGAGCAGTTCTTC. It encodes CASSWGSGRAEQFF.